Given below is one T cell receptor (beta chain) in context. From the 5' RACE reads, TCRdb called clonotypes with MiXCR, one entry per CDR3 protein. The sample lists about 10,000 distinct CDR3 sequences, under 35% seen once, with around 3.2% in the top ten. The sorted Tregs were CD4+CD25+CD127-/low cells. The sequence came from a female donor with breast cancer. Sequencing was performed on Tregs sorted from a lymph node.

The CDR3 here is CASSGLLAELNEQFF. The CDR3 nucleotides are TGTGCCAGCAGTGGGCTTCTAGCGGAACTGAATGAGCAGTTCTTC. The V call is TRBV6-1, the J call TRBJ2-1; 7 bases are shared with TRBD2. The V gene end was trimmed by 4 bases and the J gene end by 7 bases; junction bases not matched to a gene: 10. The CDR3 runs to 15 residues. Germline V gene lookup returns CDR1 MNHNS and CDR2 SASEGT.